The clone carrying this T cell receptor beta chain was seen a few times. Its antigen is currently unknown. This sample was included in a study of blood T cells in healthy people across ages. V lost 2 bases and J 0 bases, leaving 10 bases between the germline ends. CDR1 and CDR2 from the germline V gene are MNHEY and SMNVEV (reference sequence). The CDR3 loop spans 15 amino acids. Collection of ten milliliters of peripheral blood was performed for each donor. Whole-study results and caveats: Higher diversity and more naive CD4+ cells were features of long-lived donors, compared to aged donors.

A second 7 to 11 cycle PCR used barcoded and J-beta primers. Each TCR beta cDNA got a 12-nucleotide random molecular identifier. TCRdb recomputed calls from the 5' RACE reads with MiXCR, one row per CDR3 protein. The repertoire holds roughly 1.6 million distinct CDR3 sequences, with 34% as singletons. The receptor's source is a woman in her 30s in good health. V gene TRBV27 combines with J gene TRBJ2-5; D gene unclear. The material sequenced was blood. The CDR3 DNA sequence: TGTGCCAGCAGTTTAGGACCGACTTACCAAGAGACCCAGTACTTC. It yields the protein CASSLGPTYQETQYF.